This T cell receptor (beta chain) was identified during a study of blood T cell repertoires in COVID-19. Germline V gene data show CDR1 as MNHEY and CDR2 as SMNVEV (reference sequence). Deletions cut 6 bases from V and 7 bases from J, with 16 bases between. The length of the CDR3 is 14 residues. This clone was seen once. TCRdb keeps only in-frame clones here, not all; method: immunoSEQ multiplex PCR. Of 95,000 to 100,000 clones in the sample, about nine tenths are singletons; the top ten hold 17%. The rearrangement joins TRBV27 to TRBJ1-5; TRBD1 might be the D (5 bases). Sequencing was performed on peripheral blood. This sequence was found in a man aged 45-65 years with acute or convalescent COVID-19. Written as DNA, the CDR3 is TGTGCCAGCAGAGTGGGGGGGGAAGGACAGCCCCAGCATTTT. This gives the protein CASRVGGEGQPQHF.